This T cell receptor (beta chain) originates from a study of beta chain features in type 1 diabetes. Findings and limits, study-wide: For TCRB rearrangement, an influence of HLA type remained unresolved here. Among patients with Type 1 diabetes, TCRB CDR3s were moderately but significantly shorter in every one of the four CD4+ subsets. Any PCR bias toward short templates would affect both groups alike.

cDNA synthesis used the whole RNA isolate, giving expressed TCRB sequences. Here immunoSEQ multiplex PCR was the method, and the copy in TCRdb shows in-frame clones only, minus some. The sample has 300,000 to 400,000 clones; around a tenth are singletons. This clone was counted between two and nine times. Its antigen is currently unknown. This receptor was obtained from a young man with type 1 diabetes. The sequencing sample was made of central memory CD4+ T cells from blood.

The CDR3 DNA reads as TGTGCCAGCCTCACTAGGAGGGTGAACACCGGGGAGCTGTTTTTT. Translated, it gives CASLTRRVNTGELFF. The J gene is TRBJ2-2, the V gene TRBV28; the D gene is possibly TRBD2 (6 bases). Looked up from germline, CDR1 is MDHEN and CDR2 is SYDVKM. The CDR3 covers 15 residues. With 8 bases removed from V and 1 base from J, the gap between germline ends came to 14 bases.